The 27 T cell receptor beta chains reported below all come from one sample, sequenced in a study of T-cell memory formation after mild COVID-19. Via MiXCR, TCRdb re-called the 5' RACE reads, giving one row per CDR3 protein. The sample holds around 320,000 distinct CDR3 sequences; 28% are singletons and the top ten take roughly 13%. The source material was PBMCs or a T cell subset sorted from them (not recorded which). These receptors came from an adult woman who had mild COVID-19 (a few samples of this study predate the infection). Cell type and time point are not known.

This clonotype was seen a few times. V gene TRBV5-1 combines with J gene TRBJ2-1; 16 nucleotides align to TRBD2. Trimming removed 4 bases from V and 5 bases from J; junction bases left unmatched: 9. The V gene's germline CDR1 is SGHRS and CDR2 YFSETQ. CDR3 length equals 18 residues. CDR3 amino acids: CASSKGLAGGPYHNEQFF. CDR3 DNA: TGCGCCAGCAGCAAGGGACTAGCGGGAGGGCCATATCACAATGAGCAGTTCTTC.

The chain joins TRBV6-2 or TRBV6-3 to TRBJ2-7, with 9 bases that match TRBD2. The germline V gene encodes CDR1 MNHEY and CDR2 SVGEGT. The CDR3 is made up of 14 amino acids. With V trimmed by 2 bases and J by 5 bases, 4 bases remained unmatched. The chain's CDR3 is CASSYARTSDEQYF. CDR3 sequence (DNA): TGTGCCAGCAGTTACGCCCGGACTAGCGACGAGCAGTACTTC.

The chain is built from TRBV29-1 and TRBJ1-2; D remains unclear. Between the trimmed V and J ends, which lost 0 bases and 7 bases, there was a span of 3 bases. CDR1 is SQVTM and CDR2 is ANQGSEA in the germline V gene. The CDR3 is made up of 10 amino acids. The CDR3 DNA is TGCAGCGTTGAAGAAGGTGGCTACACCTTC. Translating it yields CSVEEGGYTF.

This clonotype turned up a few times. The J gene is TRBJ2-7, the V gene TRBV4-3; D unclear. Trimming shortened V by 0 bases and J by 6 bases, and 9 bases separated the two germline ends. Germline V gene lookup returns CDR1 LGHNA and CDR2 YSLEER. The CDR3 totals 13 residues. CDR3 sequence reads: CASSQEGEAEQYF. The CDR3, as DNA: TGCGCCAGCAGCCAAGAAGGCGAGGCCGAGCAGTACTTC.

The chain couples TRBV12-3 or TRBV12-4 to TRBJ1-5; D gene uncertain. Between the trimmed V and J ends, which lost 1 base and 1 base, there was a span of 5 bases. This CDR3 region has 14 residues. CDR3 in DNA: TGTGCCAGCAGTTTAGTAGGGAGCAATCAGCCCCAGCATTTT. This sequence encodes CASSLVGSNQPQHF.

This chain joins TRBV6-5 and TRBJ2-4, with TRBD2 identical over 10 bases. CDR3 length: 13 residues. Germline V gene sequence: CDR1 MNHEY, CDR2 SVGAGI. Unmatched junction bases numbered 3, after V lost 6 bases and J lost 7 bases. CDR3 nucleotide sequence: TGTGCCAGCAGGCAAGCGGGAGGGAACATTCAGTACTTC. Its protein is CASRQAGGNIQYF.

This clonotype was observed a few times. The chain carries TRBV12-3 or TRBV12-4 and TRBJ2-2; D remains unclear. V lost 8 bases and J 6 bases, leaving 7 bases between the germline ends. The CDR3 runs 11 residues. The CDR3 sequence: CASRWSGELFF. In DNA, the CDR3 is TGTGCCAGCCGGTGGTCCGGGGAGCTGTTTTTT.

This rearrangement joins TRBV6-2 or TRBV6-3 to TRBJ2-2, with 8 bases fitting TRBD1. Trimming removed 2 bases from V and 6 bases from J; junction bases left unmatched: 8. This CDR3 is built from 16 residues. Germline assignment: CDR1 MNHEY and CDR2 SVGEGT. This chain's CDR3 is CASSYRTGMESGELFF. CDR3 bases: TGTGCCAGCAGTTACCGGACAGGGATGGAATCCGGGGAGCTGTTTTTT.

DNA of the CDR3: TGTGCCACCAGTGATTTAGGACGGAACACCGGGGAGCTGTTTTTT. This gives the protein CATSDLGRNTGELFF. The J gene is TRBJ2-2, the V gene TRBV24-1; the D is unclear. V was pared by 1 base and J by 1 base, with 6 bases between. Germline V gene sequence: CDR1 KGHDR, CDR2 SFDVKD. The CDR3 contains 15 residues.

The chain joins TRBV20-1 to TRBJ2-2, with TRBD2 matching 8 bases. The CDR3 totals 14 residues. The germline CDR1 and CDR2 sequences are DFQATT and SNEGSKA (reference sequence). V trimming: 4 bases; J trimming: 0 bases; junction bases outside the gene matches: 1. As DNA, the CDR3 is TGCAGTGCTATAGCGGGACCGAACACCGGGGAGCTGTTTTTT. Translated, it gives CSAIAGPNTGELFF.

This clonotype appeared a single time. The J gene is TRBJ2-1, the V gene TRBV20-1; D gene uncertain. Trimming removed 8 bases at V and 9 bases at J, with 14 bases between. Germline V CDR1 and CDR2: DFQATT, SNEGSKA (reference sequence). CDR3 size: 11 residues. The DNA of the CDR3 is TGCAGTTCCGCACGGGCGCGTGAGCAGTTCTTC. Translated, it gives CSSARAREQFF.

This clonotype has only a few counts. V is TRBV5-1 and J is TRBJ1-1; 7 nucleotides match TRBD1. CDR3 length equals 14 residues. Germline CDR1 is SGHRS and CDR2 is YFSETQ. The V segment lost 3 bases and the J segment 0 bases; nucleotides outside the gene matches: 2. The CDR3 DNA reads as TGCGCCAGCAGCTCGCAGGGGGTGAACACTGAAGCTTTCTTT. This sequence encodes CASSSQGVNTEAFF.

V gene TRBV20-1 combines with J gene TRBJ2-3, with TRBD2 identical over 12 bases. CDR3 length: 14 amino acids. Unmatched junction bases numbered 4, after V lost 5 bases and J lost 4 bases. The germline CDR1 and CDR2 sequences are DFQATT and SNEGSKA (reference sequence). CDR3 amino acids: CSALTSGGSDTQYF. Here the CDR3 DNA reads TGCAGTGCTTTGACTAGCGGGGGCTCAGATACGCAGTATTTT.

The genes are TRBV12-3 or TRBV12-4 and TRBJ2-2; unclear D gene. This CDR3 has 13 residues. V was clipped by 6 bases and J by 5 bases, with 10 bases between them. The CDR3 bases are TGTGCCAGCAGACACCTGGGTACCGGGGAGCTGTTTTTT. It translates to CASRHLGTGELFF.

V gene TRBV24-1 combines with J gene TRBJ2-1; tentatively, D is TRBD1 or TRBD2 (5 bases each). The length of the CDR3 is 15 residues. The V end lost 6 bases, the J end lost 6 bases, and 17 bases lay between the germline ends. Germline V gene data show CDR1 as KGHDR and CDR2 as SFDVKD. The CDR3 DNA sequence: TGTGCCACCAGTCAGCCGGGACCCGATAGCAATGAGCAGTTCTTC. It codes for CATSQPGPDSNEQFF.

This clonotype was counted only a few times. The chain's CDR3 is CASSSGRESTDTQYF. The CDR3, as DNA: TGCGCCAGCAGCTCGGGACGGGAAAGCACAGATACGCAGTATTTT. The chain carries TRBV5-1 and TRBJ2-3, with D tentatively TRBD1 or TRBD2 (5 bases each). The germline CDR1 and CDR2 sequences are SGHRS and YFSETQ. V dropped 3 bases and J dropped 0 bases, with 11 bases sitting between them. The CDR3 runs 15 residues.

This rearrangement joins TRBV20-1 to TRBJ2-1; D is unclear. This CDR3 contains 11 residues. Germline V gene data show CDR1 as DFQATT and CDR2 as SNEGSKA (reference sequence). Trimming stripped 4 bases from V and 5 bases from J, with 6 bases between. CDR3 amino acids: CSANRDNEQFF. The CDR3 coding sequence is TGCAGTGCTAATCGGGACAATGAGCAGTTCTTC.

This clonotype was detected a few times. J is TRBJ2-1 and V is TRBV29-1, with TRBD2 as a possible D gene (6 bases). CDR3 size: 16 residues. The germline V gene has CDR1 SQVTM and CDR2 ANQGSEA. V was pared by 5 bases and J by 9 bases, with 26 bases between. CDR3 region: CSVSFTDSSRGSEQFF. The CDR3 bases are TGCAGCGTTTCGTTTACGGATTCGTCACGGGGGAGTGAGCAGTTCTTC.

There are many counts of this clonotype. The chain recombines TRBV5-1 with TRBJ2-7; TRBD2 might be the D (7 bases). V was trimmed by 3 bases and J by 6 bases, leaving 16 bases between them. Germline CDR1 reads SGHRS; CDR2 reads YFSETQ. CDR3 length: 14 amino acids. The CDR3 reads CASSSSGGQGEQYF. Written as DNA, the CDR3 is TGCGCCAGCAGCTCCTCCGGGGGGCAAGGCGAGCAGTACTTC.

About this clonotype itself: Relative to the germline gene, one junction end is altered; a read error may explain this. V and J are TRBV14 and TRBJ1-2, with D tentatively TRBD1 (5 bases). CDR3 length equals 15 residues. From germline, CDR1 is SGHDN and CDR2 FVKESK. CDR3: CARSRESTGNYGYTF. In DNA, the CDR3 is TGTGCCAGAAGCCGAGAATCCACAGGCAACTATGGCTACACCTTC.

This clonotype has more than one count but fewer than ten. CDR3: CASSPGENTEAFF. The CDR3 nucleotides read TGTGCCAGCAGTCCAGGGGAGAACACTGAAGCTTTCTTT. The chain carries TRBV6-5 and TRBJ1-1; possible D gene TRBD1, 6 bases. The V end was cut by 5 bases, the J end by 1 base, with 8 bases between. Germline values: CDR1 MNHEY, CDR2 SVGAGI. The CDR3 covers 13 residues.

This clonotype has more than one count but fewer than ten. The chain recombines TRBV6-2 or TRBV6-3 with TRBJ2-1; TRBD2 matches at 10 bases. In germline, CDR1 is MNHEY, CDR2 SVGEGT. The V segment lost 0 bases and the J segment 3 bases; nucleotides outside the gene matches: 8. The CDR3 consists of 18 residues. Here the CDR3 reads CASSYSMRRLAGYNEQFF. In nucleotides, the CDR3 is TGTGCCAGCAGTTACTCGATGAGAAGACTAGCGGGCTACAATGAGCAGTTCTTC.

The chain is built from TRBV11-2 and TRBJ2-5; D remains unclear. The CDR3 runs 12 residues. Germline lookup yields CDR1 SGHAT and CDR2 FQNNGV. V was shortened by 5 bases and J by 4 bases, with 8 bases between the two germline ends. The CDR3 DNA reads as TGTGCCAGCAGCGGGTATGGAGAGACCCAGTACTTC. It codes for CASSGYGETQYF.

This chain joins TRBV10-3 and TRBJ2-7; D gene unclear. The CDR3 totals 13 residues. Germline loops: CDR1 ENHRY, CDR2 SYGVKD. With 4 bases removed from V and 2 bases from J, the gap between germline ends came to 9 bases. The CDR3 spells CAISALRTYEQYF. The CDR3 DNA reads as TGTGCCATCAGTGCCCTAAGAACCTACGAGCAGTACTTC.

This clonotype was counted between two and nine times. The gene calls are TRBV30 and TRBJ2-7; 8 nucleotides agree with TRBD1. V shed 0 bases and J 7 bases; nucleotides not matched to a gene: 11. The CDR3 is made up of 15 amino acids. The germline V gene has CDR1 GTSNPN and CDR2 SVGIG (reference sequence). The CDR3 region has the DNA TGTGCCTGGAGTGTACTTCAGGGGGCGTACTGGGAGCAGTACTTC. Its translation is CAWSVLQGAYWEQYF.

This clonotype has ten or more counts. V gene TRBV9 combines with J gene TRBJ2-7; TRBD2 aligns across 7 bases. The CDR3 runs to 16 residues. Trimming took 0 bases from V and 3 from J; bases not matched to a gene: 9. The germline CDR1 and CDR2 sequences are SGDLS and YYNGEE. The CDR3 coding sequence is TGTGCCAGCAGCGTAGGCAGCGGGACCTTCGACTACGAGCAGTACTTC. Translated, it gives CASSVGSGTFDYEQYF. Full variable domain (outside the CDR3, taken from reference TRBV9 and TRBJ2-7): DSGVTQTPKHLITATGQRVTLRCSPRSGDLSVYWYQQSLDQGLQFLIQYYNGEERAKGNILERFSAQQFPDLHSELNLSSLELGDSALYFCASSVGSGTFDYEQYFGPGTRLTVT.

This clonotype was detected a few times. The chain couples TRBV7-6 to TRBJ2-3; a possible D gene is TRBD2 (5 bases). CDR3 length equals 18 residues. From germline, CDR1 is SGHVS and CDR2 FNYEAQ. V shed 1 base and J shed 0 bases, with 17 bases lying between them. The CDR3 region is CASSLGERLSLSTDTQYF. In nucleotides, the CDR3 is TGTGCCAGCAGCTTAGGGGAACGACTATCTCTTAGCACAGATACGCAGTATTTT.